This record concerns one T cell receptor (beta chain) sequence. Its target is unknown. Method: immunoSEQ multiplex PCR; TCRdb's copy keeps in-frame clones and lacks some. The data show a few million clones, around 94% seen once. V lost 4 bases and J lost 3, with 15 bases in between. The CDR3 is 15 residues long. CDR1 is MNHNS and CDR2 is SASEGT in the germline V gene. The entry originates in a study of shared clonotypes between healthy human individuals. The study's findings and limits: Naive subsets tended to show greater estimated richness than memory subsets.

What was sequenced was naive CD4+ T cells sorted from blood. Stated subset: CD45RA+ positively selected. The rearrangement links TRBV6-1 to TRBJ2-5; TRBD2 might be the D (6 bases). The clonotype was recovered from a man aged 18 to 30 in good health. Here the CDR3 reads CASSGGGFGEETQYF. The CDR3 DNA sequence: TGTGCCAGCAGTGGAGGAGGGTTTGGGGAAGAGACCCAGTACTTC.